This paragraph reports one T cell receptor (beta chain). Sequencing was performed with immunoSEQ multiplex PCR; in TCRdb, only in-frame clones are kept and a portion is missing. The repertoire holds about 100,000 clones, with approximately 96% as singletons. V gave up 2 bases and J gave up 7 bases; unmatched junction bases: 7. The CDR3 has 14 residues. Germline CDR1 MNHEY, CDR2 SVGAGI. These data originate in a study of technical replicates of blood from a few donors. The TCR comes from a human donor in good health. Sequenced material: T cells isolated from PBMCs. The gene calls are TRBV6-5 and TRBJ2-7; 8 nucleotides match TRBD1. The DNA for the CDR3 is TGTGCCAGCAGTTACGATGGCAGGGGGCCAGAGCAGTACTTC. This gives the protein CASSYDGRGPEQYF.